The entry that follows covers one T cell receptor (beta chain) sequence. The CDR3 extends over 13 amino acids. After removal of 6 bases from V and 5 bases from J, the junction contained 5 bases not matched to a gene. Looked up from germline, CDR1 is MRHNA and CDR2 is SNTAGT. The data were taken from a study of technical replicates of blood from several donors. Method: immunoSEQ multiplex PCR; TCRdb's copy keeps in-frame clones and lacks some. The data hold roughly 80,000 clones, with roughly 96% observed a single time. The sequenced sample consisted of T cells isolated from PBMCs. The chain recombines TRBV6-4 with TRBJ2-7, with 9 bases identical to TRBD1. The TCR sequence derives from a human donor in good health. The CDR3 DNA reads TGTGCCAGCAGCCTGACAGGGGGGGACGAGCAGTACTTC. Protein sequence: CASSLTGGDEQYF.